These 20 T cell receptor beta chains were all obtained from the same sample, sequenced in a study of lung T cells in sarcoidosis with Löfgren's syndrome. TCRdb recomputed calls from the reads with MiXCR, one row per CDR3 protein. The table records about 19,000 distinct CDR3 sequences, approximately 22% of them present only once. The material sequenced was CD4+ T cells from bronchoalveolar lavage. These receptor sequences come from a human donor with sarcoidosis (Löfgren's syndrome or another form), or a control subject (not recorded which).

This clonotype qualifies as medium-sized (0.01 to 0.1%). This CDR3 reads CSAIEPGTSNGEAFF. The CDR3 DNA reads as TGCAGTGCTATCGAGCCGGGAACCAGTAACGGTGAAGCTTTCTTT. V gene TRBV20-1 combines with J gene TRBJ1-1; D gene ambiguous. The CDR3 is made up of 15 amino acids. Trimming shortened V by 4 bases and J by 7 bases, and 22 bases separated the two germline ends. The V gene's germline CDR1 is DFQATT and CDR2 SNEGSKA (reference sequence).

In this sample, this clonotype turned up many times. The V call is TRBV7-2, the J call TRBJ1-1; a weak D match, TRBD1 (5 bases). This CDR3 spans 14 amino acids. V lost 7 bases and J 8 bases, leaving 20 bases between the germline ends. Germline V CDR1 and CDR2: SGHTA, FQGNSA. The CDR3 region has the DNA TGTGCCAGCACCTCTACAGTCGGGGCTGGGGAAGCTTTCTTT. Its translation: CASTSTVGAGEAFF.

This clonotype was counted a few times. V usage is TRBV12-3 or TRBV12-4 and J usage is TRBJ2-5; unclear D gene. The CDR3 loop spans 13 amino acids. V was cut by 7 bases and J by 5 bases, with 14 bases left in between. CDR3 sequence reads: CASTVRVRETQYF. As DNA, the CDR3 is TGTGCCAGCACCGTAAGGGTTAGGGAGACCCAGTACTTC.

This clonotype was recorded at least ten times. The J gene is TRBJ2-1, the V gene TRBV7-2, with 8 bases identical to TRBD2. The germline V gene encodes CDR1 SGHTA and CDR2 FQGNSA. This CDR3 contains 13 residues. Trimming at V came to 5 bases and at J to 9 bases, leaving 6 bases not matched to a gene. The CDR3 loop reads CASSTRTSSEQFF. The CDR3 region has the DNA TGTGCCAGCAGCACCCGGACTAGCAGTGAGCAGTTCTTC.

This clonotype came up many times. The J gene is TRBJ2-1, the V gene TRBV7-3; TRBD2 aligns across 8 bases. Looked up from germline, CDR1 is SGHTA and CDR2 is FQGTGA. The ends lost 2 bases at V and 9 bases at J; junction bases unmatched: 3. The CDR3 is 13 amino acids. CDR3: CASSLGTRGEQFF. CDR3 nucleotide sequence: TGTGCCAGCAGCTTAGGGACTAGGGGTGAGCAGTTCTTC.

This clonotype has ten or more counts. The chain links TRBV20-1 to TRBJ2-7; TRBD1 agrees at 8 bases. Per germline, CDR1 DFQATT and CDR2 SNEGSKA (reference sequence). The CDR3 is 16 residues long. With 3 bases clipped from V and 3 bases from J, the junction kept 13 bases outside the gene matches. DNA for the CDR3: TGCAGTGCTAGTAGGGTCGGGGGACAGGTTAACTACGAGCAGTACTTC. Its translation is CSASRVGGQVNYEQYF.

This clonotype was seen repeatedly, ten times or more. The gene calls are TRBV18 and TRBJ2-3, with TRBD2 matching over 9 bases. V trimming: 6 bases; J trimming: 6 bases; junction bases outside the gene matches: 10. Germline V gives CDR1 KGHSH, CDR2 LQKENI. The CDR3 spans 15 residues. CDR3 loop: CASSGAGGPMDTQYF. CDR3 nucleotide sequence: TGTGCCAGCTCGGGAGCGGGAGGCCCCATGGATACGCAGTATTTT.

In its sample, this clonotype was seen many times. V usage is TRBV20-1 and J usage is TRBJ1-5; D possibly corresponds to TRBD1 (6 bases). The length of the CDR3 is 13 residues. V lost 3 bases and J lost 5, with 11 bases in between. Germline loops: CDR1 DFQATT, CDR2 SNEGSKA (reference sequence). CDR3 in DNA: TGCAGTGCTAGGGACAGAACCTATCAGCCCCAGCATTTT. Encoded protein: CSARDRTYQPQHF.

V gene TRBV29-1 combines with J gene TRBJ2-1, with 9 bases aligning to TRBD2. J gave up 4 bases and V 6 bases, and 13 bases lay outside the gene matches. The CDR3 has 16 residues. Germline V gene sequence: CDR1 SQVTM, CDR2 ANQGSEA. The CDR3 here is CSVARLSTSGYNEQFF. The CDR3 DNA is TGCAGCGTCGCCAGGCTTAGTACTAGCGGGTACAATGAGCAGTTCTTC.

Sample share makes this clonotype medium-sized. The rearrangement links TRBV28 to TRBJ2-1; TRBD1 is a possible D gene (6 bases). V lost 2 bases and J 6 bases, leaving 8 bases between the germline ends. CDR3 size: 13 residues. In germline, CDR1 is MDHEN, CDR2 SYDVKM. Here the CDR3 DNA reads TGTGCCAGCAGTTTAGGCAGGGGCAATGAGCAGTTCTTC. The encoded protein is CASSLGRGNEQFF. Using reference TRBV28 and TRBJ2-1 for the parts outside the CDR3, the full variable domain is DVKVTQSSRYLVKRTGEKVFLECVQDMDHENMFWYRQDPGLGLRLIYFSYDVKMKEKGDIPEGYSVSREKKERFSLILESASTNQTSMYLCASSLGRGNEQFFGPGTRLTVL.

As concerns this clonotype: This may be a read error, as it is one base from a much larger clone. Given the absence of the conserved phenylalanine or tryptophan at the CDR3 end, a read error is likely. The rearrangement uses TRBV2 and TRBJ2-7; D not certain. The V and J ends lost 4 bases and 5 bases respectively, with 3 bases between them. Germline values: CDR1 SNHLY, CDR2 FYNNEI. The CDR3 contains 10 residues. CDR3: CASSANEQYL. DNA of the CDR3: TGTGCCAGCAGTGCTAACGAGCAGTACCTC.

The genes are TRBV28 and TRBJ2-2; D is undetermined. There are 18 residues in the CDR3. In germline, CDR1 is MDHEN, CDR2 SYDVKM. V lost 6 bases to trimming and J lost 3 bases, with 23 bases between them. The CDR3 protein is CASSSSRDADWYTGELFF. In nucleotides, the CDR3 is TGTGCCAGCAGCTCGTCCCGAGATGCAGATTGGTACACCGGGGAGCTGTTTTTT. Variable domain in full (rest from reference TRBV28 and TRBJ2-2): DVKVTQSSRYLVKRTGEKVFLECVQDMDHENMFWYRQDPGLGLRLIYFSYDVKMKEKGDIPEGYSVSREKKERFSLILESASTNQTSMYLCASSSSRDADWYTGELFFGEGSRLTVL.

With regard to this clonotype: Given a much more abundant clone one base away, this may be a read error. V is TRBV20-1 and J is TRBJ2-7; D is unclear. The CDR3 has 13 residues. The V end lost 3 bases, the J end lost 0 bases, and 9 bases lay between the germline ends. CDR1 is DFQATT and CDR2 is SNEGSKA in the germline V gene (reference sequence). The CDR3 DNA follows: TGCAGTGCTAGGTTAAGGAGCTCCTACGAGCAGTACTTC. Its translation: CSARLRSSYEQYF.

This clonotype was counted ten times or more. The chain combines TRBV28 with TRBJ2-1; TRBD2 aligns across 7 bases. CDR3 length equals 14 residues. The V and J ends lost 6 bases and 3 bases, in that order; junction bases with no gene match: 5. Germline lookup yields CDR1 MDHEN and CDR2 SYDVKM. CDR3 protein: CASSPGTIYNEQFF. CDR3 bases: TGTGCCAGCAGCCCAGGGACTATCTACAATGAGCAGTTCTTC. Full variable domain (outside the CDR3, taken from reference TRBV28 and TRBJ2-1): DVKVTQSSRYLVKRTGEKVFLECVQDMDHENMFWYRQDPGLGLRLIYFSYDVKMKEKGDIPEGYSVSREKKERFSLILESASTNQTSMYLCASSPGTIYNEQFFGPGTRLTVL.

This clonotype was counted a few times. The gene calls are TRBV12-3 or TRBV12-4 and TRBJ2-7, with 9 positions matching TRBD1. The length of the CDR3 is 15 residues. After removal of 3 bases from V and 6 bases from J, the junction contained 9 bases not matched to a gene. The CDR3 DNA reads as TGTGCCAGCAGTTTTACGGGACAGGGTCCCGGCGAGCAGTACTTC. Translation gives CASSFTGQGPGEQYF.

As for this clonotype: This may arise from a read error, as a much more abundant clone is one base away. The chain is built from TRBV12-3 or TRBV12-4 and TRBJ2-3; D may be TRBD2 (5 bases). Trimming took off 5 bases at V and 0 bases at J, with 15 bases between the two ends. The CDR3 contains 16 residues. CDR3 protein: CASSLQGRTSTDTQYF. DNA of the CDR3: TGTGCCAGCAGTCTCCAAGGCCGGACTAGCACAGATACGCAGTATTTT.

This clonotype was seen at least ten times. V usage is TRBV20-1 and J usage is TRBJ2-1; D might be TRBD2 (5 bases). CDR3 size: 13 residues. Trimming removed 2 bases at V and 6 bases at J, with 11 bases between. The germline gives CDR1 DFQATT, CDR2 SNEGSKA (reference sequence). The CDR3 DNA reads TGCAGTGCTAGACCGGACTTCCCCAATGAGCAGTTCTTC. Translating it yields CSARPDFPNEQFF.

This clonotype was counted at least ten times. The chain combines TRBV7-9 with TRBJ2-3; TRBD2 agrees at 10 bases. The CDR3 is 17 amino acids. Losses at the gene ends were 3 bases for V and 2 bases for J; bases not matched to a gene: 8. CDR1 is SEHNR, CDR2 FQNEAQ, per germline (reference sequence). CDR3 DNA: TGTGCCAGCAGCTTTAATCTAGCGGGAGCTTCCACAGATACGCAGTATTTT. It is translated as CASSFNLAGASTDTQYF.

This clonotype is medium-sized by share. The V and J genes are TRBV28 and TRBJ1-2; no clear D. The V end was cut by 2 bases, the J end by 3 bases, with 7 bases between. In germline, CDR1 is MDHEN, CDR2 SYDVKM. The CDR3 spans 13 residues. The CDR3 region is CASSLKGYYGYTF. CDR3 bases: TGTGCCAGCAGTTTAAAAGGTTACTATGGCTACACCTTC.

The rearrangement links TRBV5-1 to TRBJ1-1; no reliable D call. This CDR3 has 14 amino acids. Between the trimmed V and J ends, which lost 0 bases and 2 bases, there was a span of 8 bases. Germline CDR1 reads SGHRS; CDR2 reads YFSETQ. CDR3 sequence reads: CASSLDFVNTEAFF. CDR3 nucleotide sequence: TGCGCCAGCAGCTTGGACTTTGTTAACACTGAAGCTTTCTTT.